Listed below are T cell receptor beta chains from one sample, sequenced in a study of immune evolution from preneoplasia to lung adenocarcinoma. Clones were read by immunoSEQ multiplex PCR, and TCRdb kept only the in-frame ones, dropping some. The repertoire includes around 6,000 clones, roughly four fifths of them detected once, and around 7.6% sits in the top ten. The sequenced sample consisted of FFPE minimally invasive lung adenocarcinoma tissue. The receptors come from a person in their sixties or seventies with lung adenocarcinoma. Each CDR3 is given with its conserved first and last residue. Fields, in order: D gene, V gene, J gene, clone size, CDR3 DNA, CDR3 protein. The D gene is left open where the match is weak. Rows give clone size only sometimes, using once, few, many, or a class for an expanded clone.

d_gene: .
v_gene: TRBV19
j_gene: TRBJ2-3
abundance: .
CDR3nt: TGTGCCAGTAGTGGGGCCGGGGTGAATACGCAGTATTTT
CDR3aa: CASSGAGVNTQYF

d_gene: .
v_gene: TRBV7-9
j_gene: TRBJ1-2
abundance: .
CDR3nt: TGTGCCAGCAGCTGGGGGAACAGGGATGGCTACACCTTC
CDR3aa: CASSWGNRDGYTF

d_gene: .
v_gene: TRBV5-6
j_gene: TRBJ2-3
abundance: .
CDR3nt: TGTGCCAGCAGCTTAGAGGGGGTTCGCACAGATACGCAGTATTTT
CDR3aa: CASSLEGVRTDTQYF

d_gene: .
v_gene: TRBV10-3
j_gene: TRBJ1-1
abundance: few
CDR3nt: TGTGCCATCAGTGAGCAGGGGAACACTGAAGCTTTCTTT
CDR3aa: CAISEQGNTEAFF

d_gene: .
v_gene: TRBV11-2
j_gene: TRBJ2-7
abundance: few
CDR3nt: TGTGCCAGCAGCTCCCCTGCCCTGGGGGCAGCCGAGCAGTACTTC
CDR3aa: CASSSPALGAAEQYF

d_gene: TRBD2
v_gene: TRBV10-2
j_gene: TRBJ2-7
abundance: .
CDR3nt: TGCGCCAGCAGTGAGTCGGAGGTTTGGGCGGGAGTAACCCTTGGCGGATCCTACGAGCAGTACTTC
CDR3aa: CASSESEVWAGVTLGGSYEQYF

d_gene: .
v_gene: TRBV18
j_gene: TRBJ2-6
abundance: .
CDR3nt: TGTGCCAGCTCACCACCGGCCGGGGCCAACGTCCTGACTTTC
CDR3aa: CASSPPAGANVLTF

d_gene: .
v_gene: TRBV27
j_gene: TRBJ2-5
abundance: .
CDR3nt: TGTGCCAGCATCAATCCCGGGACTCAGAGTTTGTACCAGTACTTC
CDR3aa: CASINPGTQSLYQYF

d_gene: .
v_gene: TRBV30
j_gene: TRBJ1-5
abundance: .
CDR3nt: TGTGCCTGGAGTATGGGTCAGCCCCAGCATTTT
CDR3aa: CAWSMGQPQHF

d_gene: .
v_gene: TRBV27
j_gene: TRBJ2-7
abundance: few
CDR3nt: TGTGCCAGCAGTGGACCCGGGACGCCTAGCTACGAGCAGTACTTC
CDR3aa: CASSGPGTPSYEQYF

d_gene: .
v_gene: TRBV5-1
j_gene: TRBJ2-1
abundance: .
CDR3nt: TGCGCCAGCAGTTTACCTAGCGACGAGCAGTTCTTC
CDR3aa: CASSLPSDEQFF

d_gene: .
v_gene: TRBV11-1
j_gene: TRBJ2-3
abundance: few
CDR3nt: TGTGCCAGCAGCCCAGGGGGGGGCCGCACAGATACGCAGTATTTT
CDR3aa: CASSPGGGRTDTQYF

d_gene: .
v_gene: TRBV2
j_gene: TRBJ2-3
abundance: few
CDR3nt: TGTGCCAGCGGTGTTAGCGATCGAGATACGCAGTATTTT
CDR3aa: CASGVSDRDTQYF

d_gene: .
v_gene: TRBV30
j_gene: TRBJ2-2
abundance: .
CDR3nt: TGTGCCTGGAATAAAGACACGAACACCGGGGAGCTGTTTTTT
CDR3aa: CAWNKDTNTGELFF

d_gene: TRBD1
v_gene: TRBV15
j_gene: TRBJ2-5
abundance: few
CDR3nt: TGTGCCACCAGCAATCCCGGGACAGGGGACATCCAAGAGACCCAGTACTTC
CDR3aa: CATSNPGTGDIQETQYF

d_gene: .
v_gene: TRBV6-6
j_gene: TRBJ2-3
abundance: .
CDR3nt: TGTGCCAGCAGTAGGGACCTCGGGGGTACAGATACGCAGTATTTT
CDR3aa: CASSRDLGGTDTQYF

d_gene: TRBD2
v_gene: TRBV4-2
j_gene: TRBJ2-7
abundance: once
CDR3nt: TGTGCCAGCAGCCAAGATGGGGGGGGAGAGGTATGGGAGCAGTACTTC
CDR3aa: CASSQDGGGEVWEQYF

d_gene: .
v_gene: TRBV15
j_gene: TRBJ1-5
abundance: .
CDR3nt: TGTGCCACCAGCGGGATGACGACTAGTATACAGCCCCAGCATTTT
CDR3aa: CATSGMTTSIQPQHF

d_gene: .
v_gene: TRBV25-1
j_gene: TRBJ2-5
abundance: .
CDR3nt: TGTGCCAGCAAAACCAGTCCGCCGGGACGGGAGACCCAGTACTTC
CDR3aa: CASKTSPPGRETQYF

d_gene: .
v_gene: TRBV19
j_gene: TRBJ2-2
abundance: .
CDR3nt: TGTGCCAGCGCGGACTGGTCGAACACCGGGGAGCTGTTTTTT
CDR3aa: CASADWSNTGELFF

d_gene: .
v_gene: TRBV11-2
j_gene: TRBJ2-7
abundance: .
CDR3nt: TGTGCCAGCAGCTTAGATCGTGGTGGCAGATACGAGCAGTACTTC
CDR3aa: CASSLDRGGRYEQYF

d_gene: TRBD2
v_gene: TRBV5-1
j_gene: TRBJ2-7
abundance: .
CDR3nt: TGCGCCAGCGGGCGCGGGAGCTCCTACGAGCAGTACTTC
CDR3aa: CASGRGSSYEQYF